The source of this T cell receptor (beta chain) is a study of T cell repertoires in cytomegalovirus infection. This CDR3 contains 15 residues. V was cut by 1 base and J by 0 bases, with 6 bases left in between. Germline CDR1 reads LNHDA; CDR2 reads SQIVND (reference sequence). For this clonotype: Its cognate antigen is unknown.

TCRdb ran MiXCR on the reads and lists one entry per CDR3 protein. The sample comprises approximately 100,000 distinct CDR3 sequences, 20% to 30% of which are singletons, and about two fifths rests with the top ten. Study findings and constraints: In two of eight donors, the top clonotype was HLA-C-restricted CMV-specific.

The chain uses TRBV19 and TRBJ1-4; tentative D call: TRBD1 (6 bases). This TCR was recovered from a human donor in good health (CMV status not recorded). Some clones in this sample may be carry-over from other donors' samples. Sequencing used CD8+ T cells from PBMCs. The CDR3 reads CASSIGTATNEKLFF. The CDR3 nucleotides read TGTGCCAGTAGTATAGGGACAGCAACTAATGAAAAACTGTTTTTT.